This T cell receptor beta chain is drawn from a study of T cell responses to AZD1222 COVID-19 vaccine. With 3 bases removed from V and 3 bases from J, the gap between germline ends came to 12 bases. CDR1 is LNHDA, CDR2 SQIVND, per germline (reference sequence). This CDR3 is 15 amino acids long. Concerning this clone itself: Antigen unknown.

Only in-frame clones appear in the TCRdb table, and some are missing; sequencing was by immunoSEQ multiplex PCR. The table shows about 120,000 clones, with 92% occurring only once. Study-level results: Variant regions that are unmutated are reportedly the target of nearly half of spike-specific TCRs. Donors were mostly white British, more females; clonal diversity possibly underestimated. Dominant CD4 TCR responses targeted spike regions 160-218 and 743-854. Without day 14 samples, only post-peak T cell repertoires were studied.

The sequenced sample was peripheral blood, obtained 28 days after the second AZD1222 dose. The chain combines TRBV19 with TRBJ1-5; D is uncertain. This sequence was found in an adult who received the AZD1222 COVID-19 vaccine. The DNA for the CDR3 is TGTGCCAGTAGTATGTATACTCCCAACAATCAGCCCCAGCATTTT. It codes for CASSMYTPNNQPQHF.